This T cell receptor (beta chain) stems from a study of patients and donors after allogeneic stem cell transplantation. Germline V gene sequence: CDR1 SGHRS, CDR2 YFSETQ. Trimming pared 0 bases from V and 4 bases from J, leaving 11 bases between. This CDR3 region has 15 residues. TCRdb processed the RT-PCR reads anew with MiXCR; each CDR3 protein has one entry. The sample lists hundreds of thousands of distinct CDR3 sequences; under 20% were seen once. The V and J genes are TRBV5-1 and TRBJ2-1, with D possibly TRBD2 on 6 matching bases. The receptor's source is a human donor who was either an allogeneic HSCT recipient or a stem cell or donor lymphocyte infusion donor (not recorded which). It is not recorded whose cells these are; they may come from a transplant donor. The sequencing input was blood, either unsorted or a sorted T cell fraction (not recorded which). The CDR3 sequence: CASSLEGTSYNEQFF. CDR3 bases: TGCGCCAGCAGCTTGGAAGGGACTTCGTACAATGAGCAGTTCTTC.